A single sample is the source of the 5 T cell receptor beta chains below, sequenced in a study of T cells in Graves' hyperthyroidism and ophthalmopathy. The source material, RNA transcripts, was used to amplify TCR beta CDR3 regions. Using the HTBI primer set, a first-round RT-PCR was run on the TCR CDR3. TCRdb used MiXCR to reprocess the multiplex PCR reads, holding one entry per CDR3 protein. The top ten clones hold roughly 20% of a sample with approximately 400,000 distinct CDR3 sequences, approximately 13% of them seen once. The specimen was blood. All receptors derive from a man younger than 45 with Graves' hyperthyroidism that later progressed to Graves' ophthalmopathy.

This clonotype was counted only a few times. V gene TRBV7-7 combines with J gene TRBJ1-4; D not certain. CDR3 size: 13 residues. The germline CDR1 and CDR2 sequences are SSHAT and FNYEAQ (reference sequence). V lost 5 bases to trimming and J lost 8 bases, with 12 bases between them. The CDR3 sequence: CASSLDLREKLFF. CDR3 coding DNA: TGTGCCAGCAGCCTCGACCTTAGGGAAAAACTGTTTTTT.

This clonotype has ten or more counts. The chain couples TRBV6-1 to TRBJ1-2; tentative D call: TRBD1 (6 bases). Trimming removed 6 bases at V and 4 bases at J, with 24 bases between. The CDR3 spans 17 residues. The germline CDR1 and CDR2 sequences are MNHNS and SASEGT. This CDR3 reads CASRIRDKGLTTYGYTF. DNA of the CDR3: TGTGCCAGCAGGATACGGGACAAAGGTCTCACTACCTATGGCTACACCTTC.

The genes are TRBV12-3 or TRBV12-4 and TRBJ1-5; D gene unclear. V was cut by 3 bases and J by 6 bases, with 9 bases left in between. The CDR3 has 13 residues. The CDR3 sequence: CASSLAGVQPQHF. As DNA, the CDR3 is TGTGCCAGCAGTTTGGCCGGGGTTCAGCCCCAGCATTTT.

This clonotype was seen repeatedly, ten times or more. The chain uses TRBV6-6 and TRBJ1-6, with 7 nucleotides matching TRBD1. V was pared by 0 bases and J by 10 bases, with 9 bases of the junction left unmatched. The CDR3 runs to 16 residues. Germline lookup yields CDR1 MNHNY and CDR2 SVGAGI (reference sequence). The CDR3 DNA sequence: TGTGCCAGCAGTTACTCGACAGGGCCCCTAGGCTCACCCCTCCACTTT. Translation: CASSYSTGPLGSPLHF.

Details on this clonotype: Mismatch with germline at one junction end may stem from a read error. The chain carries TRBV6-1 and TRBJ1-6; D call uncertain. Per the germline V gene, CDR1 is MNHNS and CDR2 is SASEGT. CDR3 length: 14 residues. CDR3 residues: CASSEGIYNSPLHF. The CDR3 DNA follows: TGTGCCAGCAGCGAAGGGATCTATAATTCACCCCTCCACTTT.